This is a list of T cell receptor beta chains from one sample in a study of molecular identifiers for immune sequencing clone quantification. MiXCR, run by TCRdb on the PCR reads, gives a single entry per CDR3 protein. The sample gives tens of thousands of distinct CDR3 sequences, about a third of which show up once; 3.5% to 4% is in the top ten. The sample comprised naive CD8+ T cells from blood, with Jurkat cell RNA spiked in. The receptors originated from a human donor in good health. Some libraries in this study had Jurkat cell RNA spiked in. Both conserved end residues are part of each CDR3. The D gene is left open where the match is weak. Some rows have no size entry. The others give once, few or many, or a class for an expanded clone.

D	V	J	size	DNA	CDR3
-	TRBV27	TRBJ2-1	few	TGTGCCAGCAGTTTCGGGACTCTTTACAATGAGCAGTTCTTC	CASSFGTLYNEQFF
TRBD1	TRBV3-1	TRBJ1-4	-	TGTGCCAGCAGTCGACAGGGGGCAACTGAAAAACTGTTTTTT	CASSRQGATEKLFF
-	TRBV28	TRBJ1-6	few	TGTGCCAGCAGCCTCTGGGGATTGAATTCACCCCTCCACTTT	CASSLWGLNSPLHF
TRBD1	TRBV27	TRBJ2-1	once	TGTGCCAGCAGTTCGGGACAGGCCTATGAGCAGTTCTTC	CASSSGQAYEQFF
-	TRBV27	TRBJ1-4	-	TGTGCCACCTACGGGTCGCTCTCAGGGTCGTACGCTGGAAAACTGTTTTTT	CATYGSLSGSYAGKLFF
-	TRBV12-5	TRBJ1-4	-	TGTGCTAGTGGTCCCCCCCCGGGACGAACTGATGAAAAACTGTTTTTT	CASGPPPGRTDEKLFF
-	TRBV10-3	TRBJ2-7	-	TGTGCCATCAGGGCAGGGGCGGCAGTTTCCTACGAGCAGTACTTC	CAIRAGAAVSYEQYF
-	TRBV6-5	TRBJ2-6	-	TGTGCCAGCAGCAACCCGACAGTCTCTGGGGCCAACGTCCTGACTTTC	CASSNPTVSGANVLTF
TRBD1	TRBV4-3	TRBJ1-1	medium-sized	TGCGCCAGCAGCCAAGATCCGACAGGGGGAGGTGAAGCTTTCTTT	CASSQDPTGGGEAFF
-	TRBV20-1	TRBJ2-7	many	TGCAGTGCTAGCCCCGCCTACTACGAGCAGTACTTC	CSASPAYYEQYF
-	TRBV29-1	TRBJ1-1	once	TGCAGCGTTTCACAGGCTCTCACTGAAGCTTTCTTT	CSVSQALTEAFF
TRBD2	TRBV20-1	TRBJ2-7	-	TGCAGTGCTAGAATGGGAGGGACCTACGAGCAGTACTTC	CSARMGGTYEQYF
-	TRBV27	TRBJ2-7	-	TGTGCCAGCAGTTCAACAGGGACCGAGCAGTACTTC	CASSSTGTEQYF
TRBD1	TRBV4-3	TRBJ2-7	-	TGCGCCAGCAGCCAAGGACTAGGACAGGGCTACGAGCAGTACTTC	CASSQGLGQGYEQYF
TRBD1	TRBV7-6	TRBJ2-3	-	TGTGCCAGCAGCATAACAGGGGGCAGAGATACGCAGTATTTT	CASSITGGRDTQYF
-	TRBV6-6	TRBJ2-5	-	TGTGCCAGCAGTACAACCCGGGGCGGCGAGACCCAGTACTTC	CASSTTRGGETQYF
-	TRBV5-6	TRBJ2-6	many	TGTGCCAGCAGCTTGGGTGACCATGGGGCCAACGTCCTGACTTTC	CASSLGDHGANVLTF
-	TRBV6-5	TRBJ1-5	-	TGTGCCAGCAGCCGATCTGGGGTACCGAGCAATCAGCCCCAGCATTTT	CASSRSGVPSNQPQHF
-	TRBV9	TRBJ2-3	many	TGTGCCAGCGGGGATAGTGGGACAGATACGCAGTATTTT	CASGDSGTDTQYF
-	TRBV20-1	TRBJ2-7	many	TGCAGTGCTAGACTAGCGAGCTACGAGCAGTACTTC	CSARLASYEQYF
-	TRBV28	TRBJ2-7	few	TGTGCCAGCAGTTTCCGACCTGACAGGCCGATCTACGAGCAGTACTTC	CASSFRPDRPIYEQYF
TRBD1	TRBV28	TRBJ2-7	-	TGTGCCAGCAGGAGGACAGGGTGGGCCTACGAGCAGTACTTC	CASRRTGWAYEQYF
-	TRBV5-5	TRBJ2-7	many	TGTGCCAGCAGCTTGGGAGGGACCGGCGAGCAGTACTTC	CASSLGGTGEQYF
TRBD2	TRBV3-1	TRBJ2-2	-	TGTGCCGGCCGGGCCCTCAGCGGGGTCACCGGGGAGCTGTTTTTT	CAGRALSGVTGELFF
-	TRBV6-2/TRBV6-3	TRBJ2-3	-	TGTGCCAGCACCCCCCAAGGAGCTACGCAGTATTTT	CASTPQGATQYF
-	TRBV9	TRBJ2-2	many	TGTGCCAGCAGCGCCCCCCCCGCGAACACCGGGGAGCTGTTTTTT	CASSAPPANTGELFF
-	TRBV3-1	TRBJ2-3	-	TGTGCCAGCGGCCAAGCCCCAGACAGTAGCACAGATACGCAGTATTTT	CASGQAPDSSTDTQYF
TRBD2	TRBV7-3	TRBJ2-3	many	TGTGCCAGCAGCAAAGGGACTAGCCGCACAGATACGCAGTATTTT	CASSKGTSRTDTQYF
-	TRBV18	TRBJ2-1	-	TGTGCCAGCTCACCGGACGCACCTTCCTACAATGAGCAGTTCTTC	CASSPDAPSYNEQFF
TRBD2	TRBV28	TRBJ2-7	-	TGTGCCAGCAGATTGGGACTAACGTACGAGCAGTACTTC	CASRLGLTYEQYF
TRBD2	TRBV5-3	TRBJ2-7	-	TGTGCCAGCAGCATGGGACTAGGCCAGCAGTACTTC	CASSMGLGQQYF
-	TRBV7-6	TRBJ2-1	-	TGTGCCAGCAGCTTAAGGAGACAGGTATACAATGAGCAGTTCTTC	CASSLRRQVYNEQFF
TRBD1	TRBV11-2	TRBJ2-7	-	TGTGCCAGCAGCATGGGACAGGACTACGAGCAGTACTTC	CASSMGQDYEQYF
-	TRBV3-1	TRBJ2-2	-	TGTGCCAGCAGCCCACCGTCCGACACCGGGGAGCTGTTTTTT	CASSPPSDTGELFF
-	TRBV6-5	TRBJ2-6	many	TGTGCCAGCAGTGAACCATCACCTGGGGACGGGGCCAACGTCCTGACTTTC	CASSEPSPGDGANVLTF
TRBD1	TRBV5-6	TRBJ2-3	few	TGTGCCAGCAGCTTCCGGACAGGGCGTTTACTCACAGATACGCAGTATTTT	CASSFRTGRLLTDTQYF
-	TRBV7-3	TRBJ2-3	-	TGTGCCAGCAGCTGGGGAGGCGGGTCGGCAGATACGCAGTATTTT	CASSWGGGSADTQYF
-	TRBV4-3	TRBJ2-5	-	TGCGCCAGCAGCCAAAGCCTGGGGGTGGAGACCCAGTACTTC	CASSQSLGVETQYF
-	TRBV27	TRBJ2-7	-	TGTGCCAGCAGATTGGTGGGAGCCTACGAGCAGTACTTC	CASRLVGAYEQYF
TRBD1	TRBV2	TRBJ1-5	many	TGTGCCAGCAGTGAGGGACAGGGGGCGCAGCCCCAGCATTTT	CASSEGQGAQPQHF
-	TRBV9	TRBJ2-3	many	TGTGCCAGCAGCGATAGCGGAGATACGCAGTATTTT	CASSDSGDTQYF
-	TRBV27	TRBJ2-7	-	TGTGCCTGCAGTTTAGGGGGGCATAGATACGAGCAGTACTTC	CACSLGGHRYEQYF
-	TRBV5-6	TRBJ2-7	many	TGTGCCAGCAGCCGGGGGAGTGACGAGCAGTACTTC	CASSRGSDEQYF
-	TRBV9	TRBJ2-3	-	TGTGCCAGCAGCTTCAACGGGGGGCCCCCAGATACGCAGTATTTT	CASSFNGGPPDTQYF
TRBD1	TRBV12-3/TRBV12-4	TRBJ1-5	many	TGTGCCAGCAGGGAGACAGGGGGTCGACAGCCCCAGCATTTT	CASRETGGRQPQHF
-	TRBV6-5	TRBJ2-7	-	TGTGCCAGCAGTTACTTCTTGGGGGACTCCGAGCAGTACTTC	CASSYFLGDSEQYF
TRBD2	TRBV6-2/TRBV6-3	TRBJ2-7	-	TGTGCCAGCATCCCCGGACTAGCGGGCTCCTACGAGCAGTACTTC	CASIPGLAGSYEQYF
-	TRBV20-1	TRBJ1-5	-	TGCAGTGCTAGAGATGGTGTAGTTCGGCCCCAGCATTTT	CSARDGVVRPQHF
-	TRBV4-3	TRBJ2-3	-	TGCGCCAGCAGCGCCCGAAAGTTTAGCACAGATACGCAGTATTTT	CASSARKFSTDTQYF
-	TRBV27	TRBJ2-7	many	TGTGCCAGCAGTCTACTCCACGGAGGGCCGGAGCAGTACTTC	CASSLLHGGPEQYF
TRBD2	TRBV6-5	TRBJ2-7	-	TGTGCCAGCAGTTACTCGGGGAGGGCTTACGAGCAGTACTTC	CASSYSGRAYEQYF
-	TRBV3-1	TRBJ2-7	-	TGTGCCAGCAGCCACATCCCAGCCGCACCGGGACAGTACTTC	CASSHIPAAPGQYF